Reported below is one T cell receptor beta chain. These data are taken from a study of cytomegalovirus exposure and HLA in healthy donors. PCR involved 60 Vbeta and 13 Jbeta primers. Repertoires were generated with immunoSEQ multiplex PCR, while TCRdb's copy carries only in-frame clones and drops some. The listing records roughly 190,000 clones. The J segment lost 5 bases and the V segment lost 1 base, leaving 18 bases of the junction unmatched. CDR1 is GTSNPN, CDR2 SVGIG, per germline (reference sequence). This CDR3 is built from 19 residues. The chain couples TRBV30 to TRBJ2-7; TRBD2 agrees at 12 bases. The source material was PBMCs. The receptor was isolated from a man aged 25-45 years in good health and CMV-seronegative. The CDR3 bases are TGTGCCTGGAGTGACGCCAGGGGTCTACCCCGACTAGCGGGAGACGAGCAGTACTTC. Its translation is CAWSDARGLPRLAGDEQYF.